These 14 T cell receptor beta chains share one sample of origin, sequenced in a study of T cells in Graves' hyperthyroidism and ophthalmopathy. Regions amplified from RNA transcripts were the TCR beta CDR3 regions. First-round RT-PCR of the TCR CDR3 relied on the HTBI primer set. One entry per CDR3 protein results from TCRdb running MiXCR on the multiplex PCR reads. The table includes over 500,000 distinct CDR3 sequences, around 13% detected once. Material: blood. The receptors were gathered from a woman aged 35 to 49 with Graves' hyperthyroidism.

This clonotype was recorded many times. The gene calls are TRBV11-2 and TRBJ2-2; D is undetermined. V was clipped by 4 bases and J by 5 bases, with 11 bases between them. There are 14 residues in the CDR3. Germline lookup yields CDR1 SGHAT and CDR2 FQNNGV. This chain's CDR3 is CASSSQPGTGELFF. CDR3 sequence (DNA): TGTGCCAGCAGCTCACAGCCCGGGACCGGGGAGCTGTTTTTT. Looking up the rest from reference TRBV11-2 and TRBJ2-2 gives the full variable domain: EAGVAQSPRYKIIEKRQSVAFWCNPISGHATLYWYQQILGQGPKLLIQFQNNGVVDDSQLPKDRFSAERLKGVDSTLKIQPAKLEDSAVYLCASSSQPGTGELFFGEGSRLTVL.

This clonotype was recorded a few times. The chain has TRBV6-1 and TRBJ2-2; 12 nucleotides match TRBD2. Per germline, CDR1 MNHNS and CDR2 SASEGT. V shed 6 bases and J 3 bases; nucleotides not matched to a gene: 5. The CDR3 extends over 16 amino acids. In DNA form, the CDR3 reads TGTGCCAGCAGACCCCGACTAGCGGGAGACACCGGGGAGCTGTTTTTT. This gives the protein CASRPRLAGDTGELFF.

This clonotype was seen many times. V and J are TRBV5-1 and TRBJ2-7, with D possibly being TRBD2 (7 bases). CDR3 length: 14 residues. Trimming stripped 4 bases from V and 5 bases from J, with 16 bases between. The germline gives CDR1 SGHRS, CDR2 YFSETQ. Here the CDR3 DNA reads TGCGCCAGCAGCCGGAGGGGGGGGATGGACGAGCAGTACTTC. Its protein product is CASSRRGGMDEQYF.

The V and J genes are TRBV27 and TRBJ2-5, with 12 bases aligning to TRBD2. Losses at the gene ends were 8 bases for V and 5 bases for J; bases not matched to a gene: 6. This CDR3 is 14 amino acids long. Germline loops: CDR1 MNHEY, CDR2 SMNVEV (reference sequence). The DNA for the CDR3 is TGTGCCAGCCGGAGGACTAGCGGGGCTGAGACCCAGTACTTC. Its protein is CASRRTSGAETQYF.

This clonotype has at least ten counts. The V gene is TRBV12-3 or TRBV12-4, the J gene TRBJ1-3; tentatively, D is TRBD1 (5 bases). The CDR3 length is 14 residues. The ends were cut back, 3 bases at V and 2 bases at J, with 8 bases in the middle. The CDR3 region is CASSFRDAGNTIYF. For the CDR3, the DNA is TGTGCCAGCAGTTTTAGGGACGCTGGAAACACCATATATTTT.

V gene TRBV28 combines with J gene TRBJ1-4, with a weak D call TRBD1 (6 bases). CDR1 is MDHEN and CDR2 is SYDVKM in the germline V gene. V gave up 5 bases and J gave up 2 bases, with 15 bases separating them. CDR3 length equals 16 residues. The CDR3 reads CASSPSAGETNEKLFF. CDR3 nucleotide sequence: TGTGCCAGCAGTCCCTCCGCAGGGGAGACTAATGAAAAACTGTTTTTT. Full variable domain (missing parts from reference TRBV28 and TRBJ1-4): DVKVTQSSRYLVKRTGEKVFLECVQDMDHENMFWYRQDPGLGLRLIYFSYDVKMKEKGDIPEGYSVSREKKERFSLILESASTNQTSMYLCASSPSAGETNEKLFFGSGTQLSVL.

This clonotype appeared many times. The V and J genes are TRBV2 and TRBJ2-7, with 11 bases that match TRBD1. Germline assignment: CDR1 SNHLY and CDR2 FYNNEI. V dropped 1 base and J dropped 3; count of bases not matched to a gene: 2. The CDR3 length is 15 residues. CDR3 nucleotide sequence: TGTGCCAGCAGTGAAGTGGGGACAGGGGGCTACGAGCAGTACTTC. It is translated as CASSEVGTGGYEQYF.

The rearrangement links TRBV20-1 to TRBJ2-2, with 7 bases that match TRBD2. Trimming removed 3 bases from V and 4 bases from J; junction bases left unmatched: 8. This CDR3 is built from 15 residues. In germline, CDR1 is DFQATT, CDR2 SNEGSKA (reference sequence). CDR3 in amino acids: CSARAGGGPTGELFF. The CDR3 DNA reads TGCAGTGCTAGGGCCGGGGGAGGGCCCACCGGGGAGCTGTTTTTT.

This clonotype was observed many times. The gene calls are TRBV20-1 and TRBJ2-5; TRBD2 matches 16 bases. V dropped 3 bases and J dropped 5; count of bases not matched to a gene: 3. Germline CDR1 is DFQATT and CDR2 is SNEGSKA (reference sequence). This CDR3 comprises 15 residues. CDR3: CSARGTSGRAETQYF. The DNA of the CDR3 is TGCAGTGCTAGGGGGACTAGCGGGAGGGCTGAGACCCAGTACTTC.

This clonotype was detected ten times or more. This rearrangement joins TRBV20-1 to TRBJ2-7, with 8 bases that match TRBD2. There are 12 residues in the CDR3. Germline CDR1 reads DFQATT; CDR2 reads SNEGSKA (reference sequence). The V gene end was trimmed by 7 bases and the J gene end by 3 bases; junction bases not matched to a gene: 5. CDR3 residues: CSVLAGGYEQYF. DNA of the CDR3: TGCAGTGTTCTAGCGGGTGGCTACGAGCAGTACTTC.

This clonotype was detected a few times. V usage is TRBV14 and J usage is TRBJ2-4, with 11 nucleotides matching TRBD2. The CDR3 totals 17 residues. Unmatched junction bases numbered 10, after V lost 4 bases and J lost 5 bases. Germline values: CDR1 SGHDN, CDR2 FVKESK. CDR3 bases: TGTGCCAGCAGCCGGCTAGCGGGAGGCCCAGGAGAAAACATTCAGTACTTC. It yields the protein CASSRLAGGPGENIQYF.

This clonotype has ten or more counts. As DNA, the CDR3 is TGTGCCAGCTCACCACCCTCCCTAGCGGATTACGAGCAGTACTTC. Protein sequence: CASSPPSLADYEQYF. The rearrangement joins TRBV18 to TRBJ2-7; 7 bases agree with TRBD2. The length of the CDR3 is 15 residues. Germline lookup yields CDR1 KGHSH and CDR2 LQKENI. Trimming cost V 0 bases and J 4 bases; bases outside gene matches: 6.

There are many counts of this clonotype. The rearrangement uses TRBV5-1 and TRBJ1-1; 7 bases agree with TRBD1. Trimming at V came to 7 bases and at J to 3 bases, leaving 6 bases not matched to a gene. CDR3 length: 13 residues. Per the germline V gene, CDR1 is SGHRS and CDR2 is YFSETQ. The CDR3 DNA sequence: TGCGCCAGCCAAACGGGACAGCACACTGAAGCTTTCTTT. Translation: CASQTGQHTEAFF.

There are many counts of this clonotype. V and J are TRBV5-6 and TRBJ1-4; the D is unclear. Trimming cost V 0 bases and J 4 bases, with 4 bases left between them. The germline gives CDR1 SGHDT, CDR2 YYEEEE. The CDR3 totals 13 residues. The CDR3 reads CASSLVDNEKLFF. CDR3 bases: TGTGCCAGCAGCTTGGTAGATAATGAAAAACTGTTTTTT. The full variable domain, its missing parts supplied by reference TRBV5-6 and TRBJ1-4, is DAGVTQSPTHLIKTRGQQVTLRCSPKSGHDTVSWYQQALGQGPQFIFQYYEEEERQRGNFPDRFSGHQFPNYSSELNVNALLLGDSALYLCASSLVDNEKLFFGSGTQLSVL.